This T cell receptor beta chain was obtained from a study of T cell repertoires in cytomegalovirus infection. MiXCR was run by TCRdb on the reads, yielding one entry per CDR3 protein. The data show roughly 80,000 distinct CDR3 sequences, with 35% to 45% seen just once and more than 80% held by the top ten. The CDR3 runs to 13 residues. V was clipped by 3 bases and J by 6 bases, with 12 bases between them. The germline V gene has CDR1 MNHEY and CDR2 SMNVEV (reference sequence). Comment on this clonotype: Its antigen is still unknown.

The chain recombines TRBV27 with TRBJ2-7; TRBD1 is a possible D gene (5 bases). Sequenced material: CD8+ T cells from cultured PBMCs, taken from culture after CMV antigen stimulation. This sequence was found in a human donor in good health (CMV status not recorded). Some clones in this sample may be carry-over from other donors' samples. The CDR3 DNA sequence: TGTGCCAGCAGTTTTTCTTATAGGGGCGAGCAGTACTTC. Amino acids: CASSFSYRGEQYF.